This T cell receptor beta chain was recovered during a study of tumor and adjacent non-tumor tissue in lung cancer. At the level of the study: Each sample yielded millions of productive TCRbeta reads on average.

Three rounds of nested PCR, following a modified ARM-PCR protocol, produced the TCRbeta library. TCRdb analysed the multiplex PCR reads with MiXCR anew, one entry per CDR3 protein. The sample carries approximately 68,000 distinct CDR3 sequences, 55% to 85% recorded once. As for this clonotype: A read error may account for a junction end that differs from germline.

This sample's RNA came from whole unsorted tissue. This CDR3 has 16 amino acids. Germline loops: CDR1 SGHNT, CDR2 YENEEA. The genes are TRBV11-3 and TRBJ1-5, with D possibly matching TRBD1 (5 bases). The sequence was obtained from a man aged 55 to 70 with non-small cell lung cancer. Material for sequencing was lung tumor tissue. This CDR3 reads CASSLVRMGTNQSQHF. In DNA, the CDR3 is TGTGCCAGCAGTTTAGTTCGCATGGGGACCAATCAGTCCCAGCATTTT.